Given below is one TCR beta chain in context. Its antigen remains undetermined. No much larger clone exists at a distance of one base, and base qualities are not known. The data originate from a study of blood T cells in healthy people across ages (dated by TCRdb to the mid-2010s). Context from the whole study: In model experiments, template switching captured roughly one uniquely barcoded TCR beta cDNA molecule for every two T cells. Age-related changes in TCR beta repertoire diversity were measured in the study by deep sequencing normalized with unique cDNA molecular identifiers. Four age groups were formed from the donors: young (average 16 years), middle-aged (approximately 41), aged (more than 55) and long-lived (more than 75). For two donors (one aged 18 to 30 and one aged 80 or older), the study analyzed two additional independent replicas of 1 million unique cDNA reads from the same blood draw. What the research found in general, with its limitations: Compared with the aged group, the long-lived group had more naive CD4+ T cells, fewer expanded clones and increased TCR diversity, suggesting age selection. Total diversity estimates from one million sequenced T cells were considered lower bounds and underestimates. Donor CMV infection status was unknown, potentially confounding age-related changes in expanded clonotypes. Bulk unsorted PBMC profiling prevented conclusive comparison of naive and antigen-experienced compartments. A strong correlation was found between observed TCR beta diversity and the percentage of naive T cells measured by flow cytometry. Observed TCR beta diversity per million T cells fell roughly linearly with age, and a significant reduction was already apparent by age roughly 40.

Systemically healthy Caucasian individuals from Russia, 35 to 50 in total and aged roughly 6 to 90 years, were included as donors. Each donor gave ten milliliters of peripheral blood, collected into EDTA-treated Vacutainer tubes. Ficoll-Paque density-gradient centrifugation was used to isolate PBMCs, with at least 7 million obtained per sample. Total RNA, at least 5 micrograms per sample, was extracted from PBMCs with Trizol reagent. For every donor, an aliquot of PBMCs went through flow cytometry to measure the percentages of naive CD45RAhigh/CD27high T cells. V and J lose 2 bases and 0 bases, and a span of 10 bases separates them. Its CDR3 holds 16 amino acids, cysteine through phenylalanine. Only the CDR3 DNA is retained, 48 bases long and in frame from the first base. The library relied on 5' RACE. The listed sequencing device is Illumina HiSeq 2500. A second PCR of about 6 to 12 cycles was performed with a sample-barcoded 5' primer and a J-beta primer mix. A template-switch 5' adaptor carrying 12 random nucleotides introduced a unique molecular identifier onto each TCR beta cDNA molecule. At least 2.5 million CDR3-containing paired-end reads were obtained from each sample. The Mint cDNA synthesis kit, primed by a TRBC-specific oligonucleotide, was used to synthesize first-strand cDNA from all RNA. After uracil-DNA glycosylase treatment, a first 18-cycle PCR used universal primers M1SS and BC2_uni_R on all cDNA. In the source study's methods: For normalization, 1 million high-quality reads, each with a distinct molecular identifier, were randomly selected from each sample. Instead of being binned into consensus sequences, reads with shared molecular identifiers were discarded. MiTCR, run with a Q25 quality threshold and the strictest error-elimination algorithm, handled CDR3 identification, clonotype clustering and error correction. A nonparametric unseen species model using Euler transformation provided a lower-bound estimate of total TCR beta diversity. TCRdb reran the public reads through fastp at Q25 and MiXCR, keeping productive beta chains. Rows matching on CDR3 protein sequence are summarized as one entry with the most common DNA and genes. Clone size and V and J calls follow TCRdb, not the original study. This sample holds some 1,000,000 distinct CDR3 sequences; around 25% were observed only once. About 0.72% of the sample is held by the ten biggest clonotypes.

A further study also used this sample, focusing on T cells of mothers and their children. According to the second study: Nine systemically healthy Caucasian individuals, comprising three mothers and their six children, were included as donors. cDNA synthesis used all of the extracted RNA, with around 1.5 ug of RNA in each 15 ul reaction. In the second PCR, the M1S primer added sample barcodes and 2-4 random nucleotides. Over 10 million TCR beta CDR3 reads came from each mother, compared with around 3 million reads from each child. In both related and unrelated pairs, thymic selection shapes the output of TCR recombination in a similar way, with inherited differences having only a minor effect. Related mother-child pairs always showed normalized repertoire overlap that was slightly higher than in unrelated mother-child pairs, though the difference was never significant. With a sensitivity of roughly 93 clones per million clonotypes, no persistent microchimeric T cell clones were detected. The study used deep NGS to compare TCR beta repertoires of mothers and children, seeking features distinguishing related mother-child pairs from unrelated individuals. The mean age was roughly 40 +/- 4 years for the mothers and approximately 11 +/- 4 years for the children. After adapter ligation was performed with NEBNext reagents, the libraries were sequenced on an Illumina HiSeq 2000 with 100+100 nt paired-end reads. Mother and child libraries were prepared a month apart and sequenced in separate runs to prevent cross-contamination. Between about 500,000 and 2,300,000 distinct TCR beta clonotypes were identified per donor. Naive TCR beta clonotypes were estimated from low-frequency clonotypes matched to each donor's FACS-determined naive share, without sorting.

Sequencing was carried out using blood. The chain joins TRBV12-3 or TRBV12-4 to TRBJ2-2, with no confident D gene call. The receptor's source is a girl aged 2-10 years in good health. Here the CDR3 is given as CASSLKAPANTGELFF. The nucleotide sequence reads TGTGCCAGCAGTTTAAAGGCACCAGCGAACACCGGGGAGCTGTTTTTT.